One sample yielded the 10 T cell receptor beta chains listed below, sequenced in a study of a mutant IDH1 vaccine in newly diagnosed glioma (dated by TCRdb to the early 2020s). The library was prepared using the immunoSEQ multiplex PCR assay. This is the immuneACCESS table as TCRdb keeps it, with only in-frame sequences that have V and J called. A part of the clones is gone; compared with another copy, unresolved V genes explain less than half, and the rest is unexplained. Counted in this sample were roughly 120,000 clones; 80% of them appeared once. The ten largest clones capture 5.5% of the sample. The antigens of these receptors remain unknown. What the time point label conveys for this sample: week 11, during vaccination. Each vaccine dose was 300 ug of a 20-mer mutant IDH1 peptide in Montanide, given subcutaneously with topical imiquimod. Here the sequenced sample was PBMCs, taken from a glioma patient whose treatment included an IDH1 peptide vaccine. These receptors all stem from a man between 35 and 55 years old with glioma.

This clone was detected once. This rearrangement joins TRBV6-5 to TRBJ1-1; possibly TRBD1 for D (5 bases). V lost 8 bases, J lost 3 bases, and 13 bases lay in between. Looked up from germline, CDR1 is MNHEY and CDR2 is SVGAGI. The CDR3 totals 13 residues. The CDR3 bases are TGTGCCAGCGCCTCCAGACAGTACACTGAAGCTTTCTTT. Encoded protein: CASASRQYTEAFF.

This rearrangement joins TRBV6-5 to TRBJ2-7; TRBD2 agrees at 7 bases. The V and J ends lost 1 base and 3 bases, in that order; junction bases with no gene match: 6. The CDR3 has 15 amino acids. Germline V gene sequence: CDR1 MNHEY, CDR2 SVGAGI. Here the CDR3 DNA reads TGTGCCAGCAGTTACTTGAGCGGGGTTAACTACGAGCAGTACTTC. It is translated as CASSYLSGVNYEQYF.

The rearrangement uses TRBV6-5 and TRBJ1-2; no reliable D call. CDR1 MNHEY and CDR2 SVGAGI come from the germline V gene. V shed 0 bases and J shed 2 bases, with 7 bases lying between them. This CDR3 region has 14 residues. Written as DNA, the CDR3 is TGTGCCAGCAGTTACTCAATAAAGAACTATGGCTACACCTTC. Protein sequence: CASSYSIKNYGYTF.

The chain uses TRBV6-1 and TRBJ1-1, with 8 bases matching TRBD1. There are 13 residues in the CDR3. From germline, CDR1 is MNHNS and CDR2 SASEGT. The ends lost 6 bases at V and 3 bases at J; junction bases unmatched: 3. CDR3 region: CASRGQGYTEAFF. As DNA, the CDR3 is TGTGCCAGCAGAGGACAGGGATACACTGAAGCTTTCTTT.

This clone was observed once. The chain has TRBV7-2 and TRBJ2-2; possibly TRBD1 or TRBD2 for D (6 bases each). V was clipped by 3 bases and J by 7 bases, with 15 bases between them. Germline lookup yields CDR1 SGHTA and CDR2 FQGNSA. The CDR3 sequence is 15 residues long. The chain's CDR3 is CASSLKGGSSGELFF. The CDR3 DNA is TGTGCCAGCAGCTTGAAGGGGGGCAGTAGCGGGGAGCTGTTTTTT.

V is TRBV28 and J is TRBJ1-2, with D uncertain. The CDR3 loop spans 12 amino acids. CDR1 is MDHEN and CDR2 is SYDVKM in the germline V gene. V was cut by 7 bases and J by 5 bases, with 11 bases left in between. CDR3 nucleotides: TGTGCCAGCAACCGTGCCCCTTATGGCTACACCTTC. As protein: CASNRAPYGYTF.

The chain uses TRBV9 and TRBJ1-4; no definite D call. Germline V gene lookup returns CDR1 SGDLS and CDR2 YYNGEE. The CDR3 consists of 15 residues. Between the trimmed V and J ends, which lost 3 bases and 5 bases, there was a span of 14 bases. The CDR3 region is CASSALPVGNEKLFF. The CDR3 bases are TGTGCCAGCAGCGCCCTTCCCGTGGGGAATGAAAAACTGTTTTTT. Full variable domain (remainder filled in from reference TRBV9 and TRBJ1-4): DSGVTQTPKHLITATGQRVTLRCSPRSGDLSVYWYQQSLDQGLQFLIQYYNGEERAKGNILERFSAQQFPDLHSELNLSSLELGDSALYFCASSALPVGNEKLFFGSGTQLSVL.

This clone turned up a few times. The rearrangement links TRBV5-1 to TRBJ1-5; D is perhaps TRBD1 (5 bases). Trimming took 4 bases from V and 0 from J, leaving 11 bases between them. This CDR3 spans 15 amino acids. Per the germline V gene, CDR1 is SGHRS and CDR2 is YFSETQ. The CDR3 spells CASSRTNYSNQPQHF. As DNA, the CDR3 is TGCGCCAGCAGCCGGACAAATTATAGCAATCAGCCCCAGCATTTT.

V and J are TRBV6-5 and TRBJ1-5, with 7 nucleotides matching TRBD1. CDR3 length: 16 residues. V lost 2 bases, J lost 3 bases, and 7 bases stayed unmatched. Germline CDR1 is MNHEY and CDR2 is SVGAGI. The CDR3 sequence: CASSYPRQGVNQPQHF. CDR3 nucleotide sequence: TGTGCCAGCAGTTACCCGCGACAGGGTGTCAATCAGCCCCAGCATTTT.

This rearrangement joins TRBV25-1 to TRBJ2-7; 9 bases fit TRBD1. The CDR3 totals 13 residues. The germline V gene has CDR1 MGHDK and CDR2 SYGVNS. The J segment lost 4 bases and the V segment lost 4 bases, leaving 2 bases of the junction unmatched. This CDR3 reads CASSATGGYEQYF. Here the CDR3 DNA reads TGTGCCAGCAGTGCGACAGGGGGATACGAGCAGTACTTC.